These 27 T cell receptor beta chains originate from one sample sequenced in a study of T cell changes during pregnancy in multiple sclerosis. Method: immunoSEQ multiplex PCR; TCRdb's copy keeps in-frame clones and lacks some. Of fewer than 40,000 clones listed, 91% are singletons. The sample in question was CD4+ T cells from peripheral blood mononuclear cells, obtained in the second trimester of pregnancy. These receptors were collected from a female donor in good health, enrolled as a control in a pregnancy study.

The chain links TRBV2 to TRBJ2-2; D uncertain. In germline, CDR1 is SNHLY, CDR2 FYNNEI. V was pared by 3 bases and J by 1 base, with 12 bases between. The CDR3 is 16 residues long. The CDR3 reads CASSERSPQNTGELFF. The CDR3 region has the DNA TGTGCCAGCAGTGAGAGGTCTCCCCAGAACACCGGGGAGCTGTTTTTT.

V is TRBV9 and J is TRBJ1-3; 9 nucleotides match TRBD1. The length of the CDR3 is 16 residues. Trimming at V came to 3 bases and at J to 2 bases, leaving 6 bases not matched to a gene. Germline V CDR1 and CDR2: SGDLS, YYNGEE. The chain's CDR3 is CASSAPGTGTGNTIYF. The CDR3 DNA sequence: TGTGCCAGCAGCGCCCCCGGGACAGGGACTGGAAACACCATATATTTT.

This clone showed up just once. This chain joins TRBV21-1 and TRBJ1-5; the table calls TRBD1, which could not be checked here. TRBV21-1 is described as a pseudogene. This CDR3 is 16 amino acids long. CDR3 amino acids: CATTNHGQSSNQPQHF. The CDR3, as DNA: TGTGCCACCACCAACCATGGACAGAGTAGCAATCAGCCCCAGCATTTT.

This chain joins TRBV28 and TRBJ1-1, with D tentatively TRBD1 (6 bases). V lost 8 bases and J 3 bases, leaving 19 bases between the germline ends. Germline values: CDR1 MDHEN, CDR2 SYDVKM. CDR3 size: 15 residues. The CDR3 DNA reads as TGTGCCAGCCGAGAACCAAGGGGGGGGTACACTGAAGCTTTCTTT. This codes for CASREPRGGYTEAFF.

V gene TRBV5-1 combines with J gene TRBJ2-5; 13 bases are a match to TRBD2. Germline V CDR1 and CDR2: SGHRS, YFSETQ. CDR3 length: 15 residues. Trimming at V came to 3 bases and at J to 3 bases, leaving 2 bases not matched to a gene. The DNA for the CDR3 is TGCGCCAGCAGCTGGACTAGCGGGAGTGAAGAGACCCAGTACTTC. Amino acid sequence: CASSWTSGSEETQYF.

The chain combines TRBV28 with TRBJ1-1, with D unresolved. This CDR3 region has 13 residues. The germline gives CDR1 MDHEN, CDR2 SYDVKM. V lost 6 bases, J lost 4 bases, and 12 bases lay in between. The chain's CDR3 is CASREGLITEAFF. CDR3 in DNA: TGTGCCAGCAGGGAGGGTCTTATCACTGAAGCTTTCTTT.

As to this clone: A junction boundary mismatches the germline segment, possibly from a read error. The chain couples TRBV7-7 to TRBJ2-5; D is perhaps TRBD2 (5 bases). This CDR3 has 14 residues. CDR1 is SSHAT, CDR2 FNYEAQ, per germline (reference sequence). CDR3: CASSLSGNQETQYF. CDR3 DNA sequence: TGTGCTAGCAGCTTAAGCGGAAACCAAGAGACCCAGTACTTC.

The chain joins TRBV21-1 to TRBJ2-2; TRBD1 is the table's D call and was not checked against the DNA. TRBV21-1 has pseudogene status. The length of the CDR3 is 13 residues. The CDR3 region is CASPSRPTGELFF. As DNA, the CDR3 is TGTGCCAGCCCCTCCAGGCCTACCGGGGAGCTGTTTTTT.

The chain recombines TRBV29-1 with TRBJ2-5; 9 nucleotides agree with TRBD2. The CDR3 has 13 amino acids. Germline trimming cut 8 bases from V and 4 bases from J; bases unmatched to any gene: 8. Germline V gives CDR1 SQVTM, CDR2 ANQGSEA. The CDR3 loop is CSLWLAGRETQYF. The CDR3 DNA reads TGCAGCCTGTGGCTAGCGGGAAGAGAGACCCAGTACTTC.

J is TRBJ2-3 and V is TRBV5-1; a weak D match, TRBD2 (6 bases). Germline CDR1 is SGHRS and CDR2 is YFSETQ. Trimming cost V 7 bases and J 4 bases, with 22 bases left between them. There are 16 residues in the CDR3. In DNA, the CDR3 is TGCGCCAGCCGTCCCCAGACTAGGGGTAGACCAGATACGCAGTATTTT. It is translated as CASRPQTRGRPDTQYF.

The rearrangement links TRBV11-2 to TRBJ2-1, with D perhaps matching TRBD2 (5 bases). Trimming took 5 bases from V and 7 from J, leaving 9 bases between them. Germline values: CDR1 SGHAT, CDR2 FQNNGV. This CDR3 spans 12 amino acids. The CDR3 loop is CASSERLNEQFF. The CDR3 bases are TGTGCCAGCAGCGAACGACTAAATGAGCAGTTCTTC.

The chain joins TRBV5-4 to TRBJ2-3; 9 bases are shared with TRBD2. V gave up 3 bases and J gave up 4 bases; unmatched junction bases: 12. The CDR3 is 17 residues long. Per germline, CDR1 SGHNT and CDR2 YYREEE (reference sequence). This chain's CDR3 is CASSSPKAGGSADTQYF. Written as DNA, the CDR3 is TGTGCCAGCAGCTCTCCCAAAGCGGGGGGATCCGCAGATACGCAGTATTTT.

This chain uses TRBV6-6 with TRBJ2-3; 7 bases match TRBD1. CDR1 MNHNY and CDR2 SVGAGI come from the germline V gene (reference sequence). There are 15 residues in the CDR3. The V segment lost 7 bases and the J segment 2 bases; nucleotides outside the gene matches: 9. The CDR3 DNA reads as TGTGCCAGCACCTTCGGGGACAGCCCCACAGATACGCAGTATTTT. Encoded protein: CASTFGDSPTDTQYF.

The V call is TRBV10-3, the J call TRBJ1-6, with 7 bases that match TRBD1. This CDR3 spans 15 amino acids. The germline gives CDR1 ENHRY, CDR2 SYGVKD. The V segment lost 11 bases and the J segment 7 bases; nucleotides outside the gene matches: 14. CDR3 protein: CAAKSPGQSNSPLHF. In DNA, the CDR3 is TGTGCCGCAAAGAGCCCGGGACAGTCCAATTCACCCCTCCACTTT.

The CDR3 nucleotides are TGTGCCAGCAGCGTAGGGGGGGGAGGCCCCAAGACCCAGTACTTC. Translated, it gives CASSVGGGGPKTQYF. This chain links TRBV9 with TRBJ2-5, with 7 bases aligning to TRBD2. Trimming removed 0 bases from V and 6 bases from J; junction bases left unmatched: 8. There are 15 residues in the CDR3. The germline V gene encodes CDR1 SGDLS and CDR2 YYNGEE.

The rearrangement links TRBV7-9 to TRBJ2-7; D is possibly TRBD2 (7 bases). V shed 5 bases and J shed 0 bases, with 14 bases lying between them. This CDR3 comprises 15 residues. Germline assignment: CDR1 SEHNR and CDR2 FQNEAQ (reference sequence). The CDR3 nucleotides read TGTGCCAGCAGCGCCGAGGGGGGGCTCTCCTACGAGCAGTACTTC. Residues: CASSAEGGLSYEQYF. Together with reference TRBV7-9 and TRBJ2-7, the CDR3 gives the full variable domain: DTGVSQNPRHKITKRGQNVTFRCDPISEHNRLYWYRQTLGQGPEFLTYFQNEAQLEKSRLLSDRFSAERPKGSFSTLEIQRTEQGDSAMYLCASSAEGGLSYEQYFGPGTRLTVT.

The V and J genes are TRBV5-1 and TRBJ2-2, with a possible D match to TRBD2 (6 bases). This CDR3 is 15 amino acids long. V was pared by 4 bases and J by 7 bases, with 17 bases between. Germline V gene lookup returns CDR1 SGHRS and CDR2 YFSETQ. The CDR3 region is CASSRSGGGNGELFF. The CDR3 DNA follows: TGCGCCAGCAGCCGAAGTGGAGGAGGGAACGGGGAGCTGTTTTTT.

The chain combines TRBV19 with TRBJ2-7, with D perhaps matching TRBD2 (7 bases). The CDR3 sequence is 11 residues long. Trimming took off 10 bases at V and 6 bases at J, with 13 bases between the two ends. Per germline, CDR1 LNHDA and CDR2 SQIVND (reference sequence). CDR3 region: CAKGGASEQYF. CDR3 sequence (DNA): TGTGCCAAAGGGGGGGCCTCCGAGCAGTACTTC.

The chain joins TRBV6-5 to TRBJ2-5, with 7 bases matching TRBD2. The CDR3 covers 15 residues. Germline V gives CDR1 MNHEY, CDR2 SVGAGI. V was clipped by 8 bases and J by 4 bases; unmatched bases: 13. The DNA of the CDR3 is TGTGCCAGCTTACGTCGGGGGGACCCGGGAGAGACCCAGTACTTC. Translation: CASLRRGDPGETQYF.

This chain uses TRBV9 with TRBJ2-2, with no clear D. Germline CDR1 and CDR2: SGDLS and YYNGEE. V lost 2 bases, J lost 6 bases, and 8 bases lay in between. This CDR3 is 13 amino acids long. This CDR3 is CASSVRGSGELFF. The DNA for the CDR3 is TGTGCCAGCAGCGTTCGAGGTTCCGGGGAGCTGTTTTTT.

The chain employs TRBV5-1 and TRBJ2-2; D is unresolved. The CDR3 sequence is 15 residues long. The V gene's germline CDR1 is SGHRS and CDR2 YFSETQ. With 0 bases removed from V and 4 bases from J, the gap between germline ends came to 10 bases. CDR3 sequence: CASSLVATLTGELFF. CDR3 sequence (DNA): TGCGCCAGCAGCTTGGTAGCCACCCTCACCGGGGAGCTGTTTTTT.

The V call is TRBV9, the J call TRBJ1-2; no definite D call. Germline V gives CDR1 SGDLS, CDR2 YYNGEE. The CDR3 spans 13 residues. V was shortened by 0 bases and J by 0 bases, with 3 bases between the two germline ends. CDR3 protein: CASSVDTNYGYTF. In nucleotides, the CDR3 is TGTGCCAGCAGCGTAGACACTAACTATGGCTACACCTTC.

The CDR3 coding sequence is TGTGCCAGCAGCTCGGGACTAGCGGGAGTAGAGACCCAGTACTTC. It translates to CASSSGLAGVETQYF. The chain uses TRBV5-8 and TRBJ2-5; 14 bases line up with TRBD2. Germline CDR1 SGHTS, CDR2 YDEGEE. V lost 3 bases to trimming and J lost 4 bases; unmatched junction nucleotides: 2. The CDR3 is 15 amino acids. The full variable domain, completed using reference TRBV5-8 and TRBJ2-5, is EAGVTQSPTHLIKTRGQQATLRCSPISGHTSVYWYQQALGLGLQFLLWYDEGEERNRGNFPPRFSGRQFPNYSSELNVNALELEDSALYLCASSSGLAGVETQYFGPGTRLLVL.

The rearrangement links TRBV7-8 to TRBJ1-5; D not certain. V lost 0 bases to trimming and J lost 1 base, with 10 bases between them. There are 16 residues in the CDR3. From germline, CDR1 is SGHVS and CDR2 FQNEAQ. The CDR3 DNA follows: TGTGCCAGCAGCTTAGCGAGCGGCGGAAGCAATCAGCCCCAGCATTTT. Protein product: CASSLASGGSNQPQHF.

The V call is TRBV15, the J call TRBJ1-1; D gene uncertain. Germline values: CDR1 LNHNV, CDR2 YYDKDF (reference sequence). Trimming cost V 3 bases and J 6 bases, with 17 bases left between them. The CDR3 runs to 15 residues. CDR3 protein: CATSSFGLSAAEAFF. The DNA for the CDR3 is TGTGCCACCAGCAGCTTTGGGCTCTCTGCCGCTGAAGCTTTCTTT.

This clone was seen just once. The genes are TRBV11-2 and TRBJ2-7; D not resolved. The V gene's germline CDR1 is SGHAT and CDR2 FQNNGV. CDR3 size: 13 residues. V was pared by 2 bases and J by 3 bases, with 8 bases between. In DNA form, the CDR3 reads TGTGCCAGCAGCTTACCGAGATTCTACGAGCAGTACTTC. It yields the protein CASSLPRFYEQYF.

The chain employs TRBV30 and TRBJ2-7; TRBD2 is a possible D gene (5 bases). Trimming stripped 2 bases from V and 7 bases from J, with 15 bases between. The germline gives CDR1 GTSNPN, CDR2 SVGIG (reference sequence). The CDR3 length is 13 residues. The CDR3 sequence is CAWSSGRTFEQYF. The DNA of the CDR3 is TGTGCCTGGAGTTCAGGACGGACTTTTGAGCAGTACTTC.